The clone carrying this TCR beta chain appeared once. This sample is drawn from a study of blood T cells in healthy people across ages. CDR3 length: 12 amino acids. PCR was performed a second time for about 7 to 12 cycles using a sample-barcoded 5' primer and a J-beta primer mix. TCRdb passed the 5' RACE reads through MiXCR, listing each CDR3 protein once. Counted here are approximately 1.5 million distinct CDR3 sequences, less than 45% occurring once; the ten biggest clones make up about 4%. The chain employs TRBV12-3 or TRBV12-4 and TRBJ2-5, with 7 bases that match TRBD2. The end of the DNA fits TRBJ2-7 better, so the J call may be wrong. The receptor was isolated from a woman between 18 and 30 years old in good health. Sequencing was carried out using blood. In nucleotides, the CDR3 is TGTGCCAGCAGCCGGGACTACGGCGAGCAGTACTTC. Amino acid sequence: CASSRDYGEQYF.